The 5 T cell receptor beta chains below come from one sample, sequenced in a study of cytomegalovirus exposure and HLA in healthy donors. Sequencing used immunoSEQ multiplex PCR; TCRdb keeps in-frame clones, though not all of them. The sample yields around 190,000 clones, 85% seen once. Specimen: PBMCs. The receptors derive from a man aged 18 to 30 in good health and CMV-seropositive.

The rearrangement uses TRBV10-3 and TRBJ2-2; TRBD1 aligns across 9 bases. The V and J ends lost 6 bases and 0 bases, in that order; junction bases with no gene match: 2. Germline assignment: CDR1 ENHRY and CDR2 SYGVKD. The CDR3 contains 15 residues. The CDR3 spells CAISDRGSNTGELFF. The CDR3 nucleotides are TGTGCCATCAGCGACAGGGGGTCGAACACCGGGGAGCTGTTTTTT.

This clone was counted only a few times. The chain carries TRBV6-1 and TRBJ2-7, with 8 bases aligning to TRBD1. J gave up 5 bases and V 4 bases, and 1 base lay outside the gene matches. CDR3 size: 12 residues. Germline CDR1 is MNHNS and CDR2 is SASEGT. This chain's CDR3 is CASSATGDEQYF. The DNA of the CDR3 is TGTGCCAGCAGTGCGACAGGGGACGAGCAGTACTTC.

V is TRBV27 and J is TRBJ1-5, with D possibly TRBD1 on 5 matching bases. The CDR3 sequence is 13 residues long. Germline CDR1 MNHEY, CDR2 SMNVEV (reference sequence). The V and J ends lost 5 bases and 7 bases respectively, with 12 bases between them. In nucleotides, the CDR3 is TGTGCCAGCAGTCCTCAGGGTGTCCAGCCCCAGCATTTT. Its protein product is CASSPQGVQPQHF.

This clone has just one count. This chain uses TRBV11-2 with TRBJ1-1, with D perhaps matching TRBD1 (6 bases). CDR3 length equals 18 residues. Germline V gene sequence: CDR1 SGHAT, CDR2 FQNNGV. With 3 bases removed from V and 0 bases from J, the gap between germline ends came to 20 bases. In DNA form, the CDR3 reads TGTGCCAGCAGCTTCTACCCCCCCTTGACAGGAGTGAACACTGAAGCTTTCTTT. Translation gives CASSFYPPLTGVNTEAFF.

The gene calls are TRBV11-2 and TRBJ1-1; 12 bases line up with TRBD1. V shed 3 bases and J 0 bases; nucleotides not matched to a gene: 5. The CDR3 totals 17 residues. In germline, CDR1 is SGHAT, CDR2 FQNNGV. This CDR3 reads CASSLGQGAFLNTEAFF. In DNA form, the CDR3 reads TGTGCCAGCAGCTTGGGACAGGGGGCATTTTTGAACACTGAAGCTTTCTTT.